This entry is about one T cell receptor (beta chain). Sequencing used immunoSEQ multiplex PCR; TCRdb keeps in-frame clones, though not all of them. The sample yields about 270,000 clones, 75% to 90% seen once. This sample is part of a study of blood T cell repertoires in COVID-19. Study background: The cDNA or gDNA used as material had been derived from T cells, B-cell-depleted T cells, or PBMCs.

The CDR3 spans 14 residues. The germline V gene has CDR1 LNHDA and CDR2 SQIVND (reference sequence). The V gene lost 10 bases and the J gene lost 0 bases, with 13 bases spanning the gap. The study recruited people aged roughly 18 to 89 years across about two dozen US areas. The recovered donors of Cohort 3 showed two negative PCRs, clearance, or symptom resolution. Sequencing used PBMCs or T cells enriched from blood (not recorded which). The chain has TRBV19 and TRBJ1-5, with D possibly matching TRBD1 (6 bases). This TCR was recovered from a woman aged 18-29 years who had recovered from COVID-19. The CDR3 reads CATTRTVSNQPQHF. In DNA, the CDR3 is TGTGCCACCACCCGGACAGTTAGCAATCAGCCCCAGCATTTT.